This TCR beta chain appears in the sequencing data of a study of vaccination and CD4 T cells after COVID-19. Overall study: The convalescent population consisted of six males and four females, two of whom were of Hispanic ethnicity. Control cultures were supplied with a CEFX pool, an HIV-1 Nef pool, or no peptide at all.

The CDR3 extends over 14 amino acids. CDR1 and CDR2 from the germline V gene are MNHNS and SASEGT. Trimming took 7 bases from V and 1 from J, leaving 14 bases between them. The study sequenced cultured CD4+ T cell DNA using the Oncomine TCR Beta short-read assay. TCRdb independently ran MiXCR on the PCR reads; one entry per CDR3 protein. Here the sample spans over 14,000 distinct CDR3 sequences, around 53% being singletons. As for this clonotype: Its antigen is not identified.

The treatment is: roughly 10-day PBMC culture with coronavirus spike peptide pools or control peptides (ViraFEST assay). The origin of this receptor is a human donor who had recovered from COVID-19. V and J are TRBV6-1 and TRBJ2-7, with D perhaps matching TRBD1 (6 bases). Sequenced input: CD4+ T cells from blood, cultured in vitro. The chain's CDR3 is CASKPGQMSYEQYF. The CDR3 DNA reads TGTGCCAGCAAGCCAGGACAGATGTCCTACGAGCAGTACTTC.